The 2 T cell receptor beta chains below all came from one sample that was sequenced in a study of cytomegalovirus exposure and HLA in healthy donors. In the PCR, 60 Vbeta and 13 Jbeta primers were used. The protocol was immunoSEQ multiplex PCR, while the TCRdb copy is restricted to in-frame clones and leaves out a portion. The sample lists around 170,000 clones; more than 60% were seen once. The specimen sequenced was PBMCs. Receptor source: a woman aged 45-65 years in good health and CMV-seropositive.

The chain uses TRBV30 and TRBJ2-1; the match to TRBD2 covers 16 bases. The V gene's germline CDR1 is GTSNPN and CDR2 SVGIG (reference sequence). V lost 3 bases to trimming and J lost 10 bases; unmatched junction nucleotides: 15. This CDR3 comprises 18 residues. CDR3 in amino acids: CAWRPGLAGGPKLAEQFF. The CDR3 DNA reads TGTGCCTGGAGGCCGGGACTAGCGGGGGGGCCGAAGTTAGCGGAGCAGTTCTTC.

J is TRBJ2-5 and V is TRBV7-2, with 10 bases lining up with TRBD1. The DNA matches TRBJ2-7 better at its end, which makes the J call doubtful. CDR1 and CDR2 (germline): SGHTA, FQGNSA. The CDR3 loop spans 15 amino acids. CDR3 DNA: TGTGCCAGCAGCTTAGACGGGACAGGGGCGCTCGAGCAGTACTTC. Amino acid sequence: CASSLDGTGALEQYF.